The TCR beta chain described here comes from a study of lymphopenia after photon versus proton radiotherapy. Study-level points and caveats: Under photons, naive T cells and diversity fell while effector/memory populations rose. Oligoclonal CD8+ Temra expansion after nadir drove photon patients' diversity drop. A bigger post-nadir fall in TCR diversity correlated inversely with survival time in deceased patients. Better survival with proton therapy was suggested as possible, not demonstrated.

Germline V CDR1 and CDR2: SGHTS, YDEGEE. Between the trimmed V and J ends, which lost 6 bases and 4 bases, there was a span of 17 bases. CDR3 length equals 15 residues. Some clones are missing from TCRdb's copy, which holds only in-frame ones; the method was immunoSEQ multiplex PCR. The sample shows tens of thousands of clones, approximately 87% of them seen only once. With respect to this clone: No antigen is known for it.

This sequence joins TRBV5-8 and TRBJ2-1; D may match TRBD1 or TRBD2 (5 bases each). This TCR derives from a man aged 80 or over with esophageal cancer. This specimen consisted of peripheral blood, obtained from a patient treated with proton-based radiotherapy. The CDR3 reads CASTQDPGPYNEQFF. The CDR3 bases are TGTGCCAGCACCCAAGATCCGGGACCATACAATGAGCAGTTCTTC. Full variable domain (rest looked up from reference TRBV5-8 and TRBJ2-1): EAGVTQSPTHLIKTRGQQATLRCSPISGHTSVYWYQQALGLGLQFLLWYDEGEERNRGNFPPRFSGRQFPNYSSELNVNALELEDSALYLCASTQDPGPYNEQFFGPGTRLTVL.